This T cell receptor delta chain was documented in a study of gamma-delta T cells after stem cell transplantation. The CDR3 spans 20 residues. Germline assignment: CDR1 TVYSNPD and CDR2 GDNSRS (reference sequence). V lost 3 bases to trimming and J lost 0 bases; unmatched junction nucleotides: 21. TCRdb reanalysed the RT-PCR reads with CATT. In the table there are about 10,000 delta-chain clones, approximately 39% of which are singletons. The table lists this clone with a few counts. Distinct nucleotide sequences in the sample also encode this CDR3. The chain carries TRDV3 and TRDJ1; 11 nucleotides match TRDD3. The clonotype originates from a human donor. It is not recorded whose cells these are; they may come from a transplant donor. The source material was gamma-delta T cells. CDR3 nucleotide sequence: TGTGCCTTACGCTACTACTGGGGGATATACCTCCAGTCGTACACCGATAAACTCATCTTT. Protein: CALRYYWGIYLQSYTDKLIF.